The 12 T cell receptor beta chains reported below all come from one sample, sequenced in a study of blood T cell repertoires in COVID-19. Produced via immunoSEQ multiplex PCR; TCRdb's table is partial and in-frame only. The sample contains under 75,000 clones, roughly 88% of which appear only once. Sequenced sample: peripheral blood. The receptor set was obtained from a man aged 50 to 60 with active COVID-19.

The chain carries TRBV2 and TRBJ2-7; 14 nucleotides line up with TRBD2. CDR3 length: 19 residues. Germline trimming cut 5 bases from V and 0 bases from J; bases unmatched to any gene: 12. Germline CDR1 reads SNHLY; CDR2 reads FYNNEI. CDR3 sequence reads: CASSSRLAGGLRSSYEQYF. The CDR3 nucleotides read TGTGCCAGCAGTTCTAGACTAGCGGGGGGGCTTCGGAGCTCCTACGAGCAGTACTTC.

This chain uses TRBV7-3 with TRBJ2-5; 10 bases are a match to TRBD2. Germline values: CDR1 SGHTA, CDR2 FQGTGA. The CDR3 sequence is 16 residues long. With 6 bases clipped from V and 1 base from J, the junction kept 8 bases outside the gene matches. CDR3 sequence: CASSSSGGAVQETQYF. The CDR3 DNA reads TGTGCCAGCAGTTCCAGCGGGGGGGCCGTCCAAGAGACCCAGTACTTC.

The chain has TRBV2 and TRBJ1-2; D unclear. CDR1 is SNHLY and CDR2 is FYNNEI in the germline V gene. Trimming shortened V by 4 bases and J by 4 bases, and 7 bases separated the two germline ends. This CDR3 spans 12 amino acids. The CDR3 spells CASSVSGYGYTF. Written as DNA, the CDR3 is TGTGCCAGCAGTGTCTCGGGCTATGGCTACACCTTC.

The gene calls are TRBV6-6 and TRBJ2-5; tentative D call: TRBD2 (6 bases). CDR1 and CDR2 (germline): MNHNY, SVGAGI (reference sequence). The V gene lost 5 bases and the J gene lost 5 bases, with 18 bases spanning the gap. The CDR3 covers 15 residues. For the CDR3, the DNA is TGTGCCAGCAGTCGGGACTTGGGGGGTACGGAGACCCAGTACTTC. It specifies CASSRDLGGTETQYF.

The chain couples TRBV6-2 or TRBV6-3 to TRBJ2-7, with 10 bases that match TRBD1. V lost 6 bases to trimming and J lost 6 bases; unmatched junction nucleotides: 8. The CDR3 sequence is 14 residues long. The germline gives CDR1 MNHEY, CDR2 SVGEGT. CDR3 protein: CASRYRDRGGEQYF. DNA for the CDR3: TGTGCCAGCAGGTACCGGGACAGGGGAGGCGAGCAGTACTTC.

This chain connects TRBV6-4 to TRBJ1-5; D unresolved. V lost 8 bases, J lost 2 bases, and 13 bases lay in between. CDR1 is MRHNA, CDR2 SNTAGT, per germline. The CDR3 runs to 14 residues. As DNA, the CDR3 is TGTGCCAGCTCAGAAGTCGGAGGCAATCAGCCCCAGCATTTT. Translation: CASSEVGGNQPQHF.

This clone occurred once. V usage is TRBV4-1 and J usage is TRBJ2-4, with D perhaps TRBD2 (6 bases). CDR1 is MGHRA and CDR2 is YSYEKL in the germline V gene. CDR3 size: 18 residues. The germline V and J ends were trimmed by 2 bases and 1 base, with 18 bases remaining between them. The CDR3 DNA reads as TGCGCCAGCAGCCAACCGGGGGAGACACCCCTCGCCAAAAACATTCAGTACTTC. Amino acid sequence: CASSQPGETPLAKNIQYF.

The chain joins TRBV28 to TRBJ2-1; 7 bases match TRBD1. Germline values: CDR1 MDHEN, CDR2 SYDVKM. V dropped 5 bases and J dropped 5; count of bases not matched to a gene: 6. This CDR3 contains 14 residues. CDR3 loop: CASSRGLSDNEQFF. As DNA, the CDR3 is TGTGCCAGCAGTAGGGGGCTCTCGGACAATGAGCAGTTCTTC.

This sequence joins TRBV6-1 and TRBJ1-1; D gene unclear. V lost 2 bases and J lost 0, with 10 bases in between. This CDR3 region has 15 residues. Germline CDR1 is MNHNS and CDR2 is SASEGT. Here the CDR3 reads CASSELSTVNTEAFF. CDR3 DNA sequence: TGTGCCAGCAGTGAACTATCCACAGTGAACACTGAAGCTTTCTTT.

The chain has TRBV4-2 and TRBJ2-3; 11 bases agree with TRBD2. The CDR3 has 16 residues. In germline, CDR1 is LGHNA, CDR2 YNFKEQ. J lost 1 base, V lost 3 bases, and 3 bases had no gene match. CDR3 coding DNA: TGTGCCAGCAGCCAGGGGACTAGCGGTGGCACAGATACGCAGTATTTT. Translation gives CASSQGTSGGTDTQYF.

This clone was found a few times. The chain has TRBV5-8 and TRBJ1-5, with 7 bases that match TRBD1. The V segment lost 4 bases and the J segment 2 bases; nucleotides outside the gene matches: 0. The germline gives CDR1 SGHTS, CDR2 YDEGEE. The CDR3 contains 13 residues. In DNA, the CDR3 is TGTGCCAGCAGCGGGACAGGCAATCAGCCCCAGCATTTT. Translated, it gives CASSGTGNQPQHF. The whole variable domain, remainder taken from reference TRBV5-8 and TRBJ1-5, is EAGVTQSPTHLIKTRGQQATLRCSPISGHTSVYWYQQALGLGLQFLLWYDEGEERNRGNFPPRFSGRQFPNYSSELNVNALELEDSALYLCASSGTGNQPQHFGDGTRLSIL.

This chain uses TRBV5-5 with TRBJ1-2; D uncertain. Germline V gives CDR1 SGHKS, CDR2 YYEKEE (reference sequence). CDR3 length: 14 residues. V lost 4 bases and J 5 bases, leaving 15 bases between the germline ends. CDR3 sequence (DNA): TGTGCCAGCAGCCCCTGGGCGTTATTTTATGGCTACACCTTC. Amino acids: CASSPWALFYGYTF.